This TCR beta chain was obtained from a study of OX40 agonist ivuxolimab in advanced cancers. Describing the broader study: The costimulatory receptor OX40 (CD134) was targeted by ivuxolimab, a fully human IgG2 agonistic monoclonal antibody. Intravenous ivuxolimab was administered to patients every 2 weeks at six dose levels: 0.01, 0.1, 0.3, 1.5, 3 and 10 mg/kg. Of the approximately 54 dose-escalation patients, hepatocellular carcinoma was present in roughly 19, melanoma in around 15, renal cell carcinoma in 9 and head and neck cancer in 9. In the dose-escalation cohort, around four fifths of patients were male, and the mean age was approximately 55 years, with a range of about 23 to 90. Prior anti-PD-1, anti-PD-L1 or anti-CTLA-4 therapy was permitted, and checkpoint inhibitors had been received by less than 45% of dose-escalation patients. Partial responses occurred in three dose-escalation patients: two with cutaneous melanoma and one with hepatocellular carcinoma. Peripheral TCRbeta sequencing was intended to test whether TCR sequence diversity was altered and clonal T-cell expansion was caused by ivuxolimab. The paper reports the monotherapy dose-escalation portion (N = 52 patients) of the phase I ivuxolimab trial.

Overall study outcomes, separate from this receptor: At doses of 0.1 to 3.0 mg/kg, clonal expansion of both CD4+ and CD8+ T cells in blood was seen between baseline and week 6. After ivuxolimab, more expanded clones were found on average in CD8+ T cells than in CD4+ T cells. Partial responders in the 0.1-3.0 mg/kg groups had among the lowest normalized peripheral clonal expansion, especially among CD8+ T cells. Low levels of normalized T-cell clonal expansion were also seen in some patients who did not respond. Antigen specificity was not determined for the clonally expanded peripheral T cells.

As for this clone: The specificity of this receptor is unknown. The record has no base qualities; no much larger clone is one base away.

CDR1 and CDR2 are read off the germline V gene as MNHEY and SVGAGI. Its CDR3 holds 15 amino acids, cysteine through phenylalanine. Of all the DNA, just the CDR3 is kept, 45 bases in frame from base 1. The germline V and J ends show losses of 6 bases and 6 bases respectively, and no gene match explains 12 bases of the junction. For sequencing of the TCRbeta CDR3 region, genomic DNA was extracted from the sorted cells. The immunoSEQ Assay was used to sequence the TCRbeta CDR3 regions. Held by TCRdb, this immuneACCESS table contains in-frame sequences only and omits some clones. Under half of the omission traces to an unresolved V gene where checked; the cause of the rest is unknown. Within this sample are 45,000 to 50,000 clones, with roughly 93% of them counted one time only. The top ten clones comprise around 20% of the sample. The trial excluded patients who had a history of autoimmune disease or were on systemic immunosuppression. Peripheral blood for TCR sequencing was drawn from every dose cohort at baseline, at cycle 4 day 1 and at cycle 7 day 1. Samples came from an open-label, multicenter, first-in-human phase I dose-escalation trial of ivuxolimab. Adults with locally advanced or metastatic melanoma, renal cell, hepatocellular, or head and neck squamous cell carcinoma were enrolled in the trial. Before TCR sequencing, CD4+ and CD8+ T cells were separately sorted from peripheral blood.

The sample here was CD4+ or CD8+ T cells sorted from blood, taken in a trial of the OX40 agonist ivuxolimab. The chain is encoded by TRBV6-5 joined to TRBJ2-3, with 7 junctional bases fitting TRBD2. The receptor was isolated from an adult with an advanced solid tumor such as melanoma, head and neck, liver or kidney cancer. The CDR3 reads as follows: CASSQTSPHLDTQYF. In nucleotide form, the sequence is TGTGCCAGCAGCCAGACTAGCCCCCACCTCGATACGCAGTATTTT.